The 18 T cell receptor beta chains in this list originate from one sample, sequenced in a study of cytomegalovirus exposure and HLA in healthy donors. Amplification used 60 Vbeta primers and 13 Jbeta primers. The method was immunoSEQ multiplex PCR; TCRdb's version includes in-frame clones alone and lacks a portion of them. Of about 150,000 clones in the sample, more than 60% were seen once. The sample comprised PBMCs. These receptor sequences come from a man aged 35 to 55 in good health and CMV-seropositive.

The V gene is TRBV4-3, the J gene TRBJ1-1; D is unresolved. The CDR3 has 14 residues. The V end was cut by 3 bases, the J end by 5 bases, with 13 bases between. CDR1 is LGHNA, CDR2 YSLEER, per germline. CDR3 residues: CASSQGNPGTEAFF. CDR3 in DNA: TGCGCCAGCAGCCAGGGAAACCCGGGGACTGAAGCTTTCTTT.

This chain's CDR3 is CASSYSLAGEETQYF. The CDR3 DNA sequence: TGTGCCAGCAGTTACTCCTTGGCGGGGGAAGAGACCCAGTACTTC. This sequence joins TRBV6-5 and TRBJ2-5; 7 bases agree with TRBD2. The CDR3 consists of 15 residues. The germline V gene has CDR1 MNHEY and CDR2 SVGAGI. V shed 0 bases, J shed 3 bases, and the junction held 4 bases outside the gene matches.

V usage is TRBV10-1 and J usage is TRBJ2-2; TRBD2 matches at 14 bases. CDR1 is WNHNN and CDR2 is SYGVQD in the germline V gene (reference sequence). The CDR3 contains 17 residues. Trimming cost V 5 bases and J 1 base; bases outside gene matches: 3. The CDR3 DNA is TGCGCCAGCAGTTGGGGACTAGCGGGAGTGAACACCGGGGAGCTGTTTTTT. It translates to CASSWGLAGVNTGELFF.

V gene TRBV10-3 combines with J gene TRBJ2-6, with a possible D match to TRBD1 (5 bases). The CDR3 sequence is 17 residues long. CDR1 and CDR2 from the germline V gene are ENHRY and SYGVKD. V lost 2 bases and J lost 1, with 12 bases in between. The CDR3 coding sequence is TGTGCCATCAGTGAGACAGGACAAATTTCTGGGGCCAACGTCCTGACTTTC. This gives the protein CAISETGQISGANVLTF.

This sequence joins TRBV5-1 and TRBJ1-2; D uncertain. V shed 2 bases and J shed 8 bases, with 19 bases lying between them. CDR3 size: 15 residues. CDR1 SGHRS and CDR2 YFSETQ come from the germline V gene. The CDR3 sequence: CASSLLMGGKGGYTF. CDR3 bases: TGCGCCAGCAGCTTACTGATGGGCGGGAAAGGAGGCTACACCTTC.

Here the CDR3 DNA reads TGTGCCAGCAGCGGTCAGGGGGCGTCCACTGAAGCTTTCTTT. This sequence encodes CASSGQGASTEAFF. The chain employs TRBV7-9 and TRBJ1-1; 8 bases are shared with TRBD1. The V gene's germline CDR1 is SEHNR and CDR2 FQNEAQ (reference sequence). CDR3 length: 14 amino acids. The ends lost 5 bases at V and 4 bases at J; junction bases unmatched: 6.

V and J are TRBV4-3 and TRBJ2-7; TRBD2 aligns across 9 bases. V shed 7 bases and J 3 bases; nucleotides not matched to a gene: 13. Germline V lookup: CDR1 LGHNA, CDR2 YSLEER. This CDR3 has 16 residues. This chain's CDR3 is CASNGGVAGGNYEQYF. DNA for the CDR3: TGCGCCAGCAATGGGGGTGTGGCGGGAGGGAACTACGAGCAGTACTTC.

This sequence joins TRBV10-2 and TRBJ2-7; 13 bases agree with TRBD2. Germline CDR1 WSHSY, CDR2 SAAADI. The CDR3 runs 16 residues. With V trimmed by 0 bases and J by 3 bases, 2 bases remained unmatched. The CDR3 sequence is CASSESRLAGGYEQYF. Here the CDR3 DNA reads TGCGCCAGCAGTGAGTCACGACTAGCGGGAGGCTACGAGCAGTACTTC.

The V call is TRBV10-2, the J call TRBJ2-5, with D perhaps matching TRBD1 (5 bases). The CDR3 covers 15 residues. CDR1 is WSHSY, CDR2 SAAADI, per germline. V dropped 6 bases and J dropped 2 bases, with 16 bases sitting between them. The CDR3 DNA sequence: TGCGCCAGCAGGCCAACACCAGGGTTTCAAGAGACCCAGTACTTC. Amino acid sequence: CASRPTPGFQETQYF.

This clone was counted only a few times. The gene calls are TRBV27 and TRBJ1-3, with TRBD1 matching 9 bases. V shed 6 bases and J 7 bases; nucleotides not matched to a gene: 4. CDR1 is MNHEY, CDR2 SMNVEV, per germline (reference sequence). The CDR3 covers 13 residues. The CDR3 is CASSDRGTNTIYF. The CDR3 DNA reads TGTGCCAGCAGCGACAGGGGGACGAACACCATATATTTT.

J is TRBJ2-5 and V is TRBV27; TRBD2 matches 12 bases. The better agreement between TRBJ2-7 and the DNA end casts doubt on the J call. The CDR3 sequence is 15 residues long. From germline, CDR1 is MNHEY and CDR2 SMNVEV (reference sequence). CDR3 in amino acids: CASSPLAGGRDEQYF. As DNA, the CDR3 is TGTGCCAGCAGTCCACTAGCGGGAGGTCGGGACGAGCAGTACTTC.

The chain carries TRBV25-1 and TRBJ2-1, with 8 bases matching TRBD2. After removal of 3 bases from V and 8 bases from J, the junction contained 9 bases not matched to a gene. Germline-derived CDR1 and CDR2 are MGHDK and SYGVNS. This CDR3 comprises 15 residues. CDR3 DNA sequence: TGTGCCAGCAGTGACCCACCGGGAGGGAGGGATGAGCAGTTCTTC. Protein: CASSDPPGGRDEQFF.

This clone was seen a handful of times. V and J are TRBV5-1 and TRBJ2-7; D not resolved. Germline V gene lookup returns CDR1 SGHRS and CDR2 YFSETQ. This CDR3 spans 12 amino acids. The germline V and J ends were trimmed by 0 bases and 5 bases, with 6 bases remaining between them. The CDR3 loop is CASSLDTHEQYF. DNA for the CDR3: TGCGCCAGCAGCTTGGATACTCACGAGCAGTACTTC.

The chain joins TRBV9 to TRBJ1-3; no reliable D call. Trimming shortened V by 4 bases and J by 4 bases, and 9 bases separated the two germline ends. The length of the CDR3 is 13 residues. The germline V gene encodes CDR1 SGDLS and CDR2 YYNGEE. DNA for the CDR3: TGTGCCAGCAGCATCGGAGGAGGAAACACCATATATTTT. This gives the protein CASSIGGGNTIYF.

The V call is TRBV5-1, the J call TRBJ2-7; 9 bases are shared with TRBD1. V gave up 3 bases and J gave up 2 bases; unmatched junction bases: 6. The CDR3 loop spans 15 amino acids. The germline CDR1 and CDR2 sequences are SGHRS and YFSETQ. The chain's CDR3 is CASSSWTGVPYEQYF. In nucleotides, the CDR3 is TGCGCCAGCAGCTCTTGGACAGGGGTCCCCTACGAGCAGTACTTC.

In regard to this clone: One end of the junction varies from germline; a read error may be responsible. At the DNA level, this CDR3 is encoded by other sequences in the same sample as well. The chain is built from TRBV7-6 and TRBJ2-2; TRBD2 matches at 14 bases. Germline loops: CDR1 SGHVS, CDR2 FNYEAQ. The CDR3 extends over 19 amino acids. CDR3 bases: TGCGCCAGCAGCCCCCTGGGACTAGCGGGAGCTAAGAACACCGGGGAGCTGTTTTTT. It yields the protein CASSPLGLAGAKNTGELFF.

The J gene is TRBJ2-7, the V gene TRBV29-1, with TRBD2 matching 7 bases. CDR1 is SQVTM, CDR2 ANQGSEA, per germline. V lost 7 bases, J lost 2 bases, and 5 bases stayed unmatched. The CDR3 is 12 amino acids. The CDR3 nucleotides read TGCAGCGCCGCTGGGGGGGCCTACGAGCAGTACTTC. This gives the protein CSAAGGAYEQYF.

This clone was seen more than once but under ten times. V gene TRBV4-2 combines with J gene TRBJ2-3; 8 positions agree with TRBD2. CDR1 is LGHNA, CDR2 YNFKEQ, per germline. Germline trimming cut 1 base from V and 0 bases from J; bases unmatched to any gene: 0. This CDR3 has 15 residues. The CDR3 DNA is TGTGCCAGCAGCCAAGCGGGAGGGAGCACAGATACGCAGTATTTT. It codes for CASSQAGGSTDTQYF.